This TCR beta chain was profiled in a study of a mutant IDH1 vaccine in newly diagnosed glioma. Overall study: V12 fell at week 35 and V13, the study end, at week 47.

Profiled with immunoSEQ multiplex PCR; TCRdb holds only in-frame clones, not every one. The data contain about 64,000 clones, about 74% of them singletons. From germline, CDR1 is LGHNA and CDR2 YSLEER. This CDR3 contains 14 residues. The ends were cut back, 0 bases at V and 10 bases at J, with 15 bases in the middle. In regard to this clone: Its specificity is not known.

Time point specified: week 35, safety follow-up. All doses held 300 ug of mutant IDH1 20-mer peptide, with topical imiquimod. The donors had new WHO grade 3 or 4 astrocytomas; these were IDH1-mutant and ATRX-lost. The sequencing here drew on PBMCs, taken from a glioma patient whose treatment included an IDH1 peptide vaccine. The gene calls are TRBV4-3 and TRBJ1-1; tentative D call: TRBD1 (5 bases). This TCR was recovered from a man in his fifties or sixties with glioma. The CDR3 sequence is CASSQDKAPGGAFF. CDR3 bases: TGCGCCAGCAGCCAAGATAAAGCCCCCGGGGGAGCTTTCTTT.